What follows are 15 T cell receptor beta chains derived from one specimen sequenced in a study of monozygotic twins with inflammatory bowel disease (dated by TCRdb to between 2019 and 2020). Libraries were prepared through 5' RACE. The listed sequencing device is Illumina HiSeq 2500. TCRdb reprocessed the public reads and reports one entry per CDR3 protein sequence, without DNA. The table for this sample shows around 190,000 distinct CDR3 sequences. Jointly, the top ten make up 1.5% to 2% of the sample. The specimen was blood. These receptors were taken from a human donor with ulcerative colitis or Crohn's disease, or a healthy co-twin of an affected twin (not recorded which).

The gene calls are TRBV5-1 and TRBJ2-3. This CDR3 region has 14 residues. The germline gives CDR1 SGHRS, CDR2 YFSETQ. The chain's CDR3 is CASRISQHADTQYF.

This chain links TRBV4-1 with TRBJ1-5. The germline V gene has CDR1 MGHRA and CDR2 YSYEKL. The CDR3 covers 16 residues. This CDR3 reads CASSQDDGYSNQPQHF.

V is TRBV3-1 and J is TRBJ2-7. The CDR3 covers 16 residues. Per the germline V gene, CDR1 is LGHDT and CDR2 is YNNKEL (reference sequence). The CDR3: CASSQVGRIAPREQYF.

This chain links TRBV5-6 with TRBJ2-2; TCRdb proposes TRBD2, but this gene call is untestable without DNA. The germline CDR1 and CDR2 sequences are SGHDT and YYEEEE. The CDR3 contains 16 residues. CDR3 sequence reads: CASSLVPGGLSGELFF.

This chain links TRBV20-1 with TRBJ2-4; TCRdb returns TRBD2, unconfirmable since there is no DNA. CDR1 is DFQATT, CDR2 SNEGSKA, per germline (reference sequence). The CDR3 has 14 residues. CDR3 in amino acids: CSARDGEGIDMQYF.

CDR3: CASSLGRGGENEKLFF. The chain combines TRBV5-1 with TRBJ1-4; TCRdb gives TRBD1 as the D gene, but with no DNA this cannot be confirmed. The CDR3 spans 16 residues. CDR1 SGHRS and CDR2 YFSETQ come from the germline V gene.

The CDR3 loop is CSASIRTGPYEQYF. The chain joins TRBV20-1 to TRBJ2-7; the D gene TCRdb calls, TRBD1, cannot be checked with no DNA. Germline assignment: CDR1 DFQATT and CDR2 SNEGSKA (reference sequence). This CDR3 region has 14 residues.

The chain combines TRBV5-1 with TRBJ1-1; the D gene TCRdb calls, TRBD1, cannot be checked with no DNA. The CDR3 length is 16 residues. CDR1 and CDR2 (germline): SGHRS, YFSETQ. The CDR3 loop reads CASSSASDSANTEAFF.

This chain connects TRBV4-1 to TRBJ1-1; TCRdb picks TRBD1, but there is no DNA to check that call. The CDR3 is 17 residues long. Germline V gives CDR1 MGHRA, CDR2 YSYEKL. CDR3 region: CASSHLPPRTVNTEAFF.

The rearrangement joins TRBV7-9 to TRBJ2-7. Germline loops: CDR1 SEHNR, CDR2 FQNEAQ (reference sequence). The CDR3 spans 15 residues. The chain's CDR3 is CASSLGGLSSYEQYF.

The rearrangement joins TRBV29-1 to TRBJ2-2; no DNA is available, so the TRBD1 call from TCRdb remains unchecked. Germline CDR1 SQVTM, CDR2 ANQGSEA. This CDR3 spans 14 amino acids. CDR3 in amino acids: CSVTRDRETGELFF.

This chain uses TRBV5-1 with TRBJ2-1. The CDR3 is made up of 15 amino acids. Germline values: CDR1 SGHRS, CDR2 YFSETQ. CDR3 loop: CASSLGLGSYNEQFF.

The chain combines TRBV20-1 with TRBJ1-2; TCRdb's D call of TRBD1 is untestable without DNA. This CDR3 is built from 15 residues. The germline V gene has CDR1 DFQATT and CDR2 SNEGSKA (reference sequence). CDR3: CSARDLGQGVYGYTF.

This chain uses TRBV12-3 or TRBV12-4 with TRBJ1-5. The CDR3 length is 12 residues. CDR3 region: CASSKPGEPQHF.

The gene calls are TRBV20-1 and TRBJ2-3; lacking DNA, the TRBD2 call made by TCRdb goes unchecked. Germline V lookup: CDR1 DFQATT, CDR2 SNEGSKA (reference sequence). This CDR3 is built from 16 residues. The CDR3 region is CSALSGTSGSTDTQYF.